What follows is one TCR beta chain and its context. Its specificity is unknown. V dropped 1 base and J dropped 1 base, with 6 bases sitting between them. Germline V CDR1 and CDR2: SGHRS, YFSETQ. The CDR3 is 14 residues long. This entry belongs to a study of T cell responses to AZD1222 COVID-19 vaccine. TCRdb keeps only in-frame clones here, not all; method: immunoSEQ multiplex PCR. The sample includes about 120,000 clones, about 87% of them seen just once. Study conclusions and caveats: It was only 6 or 7 AZD1222 recipients who were seropositive at baseline. Nearly half of the spike-specific TCRs reportedly recognize variant regions that carry no mutations. There were mostly white British donors and more females than males, and clonal diversity was possibly underestimated.

The sequenced sample was peripheral blood, obtained on day 0 of AZD1222 vaccination. This TCR derives from an adult in good health. J is TRBJ1-3 and V is TRBV5-1, with TRBD1 as a possible D gene (6 bases). CDR3 nucleotide sequence: TGCGCCAGCAGCTTGCAGGGGTCTGGAAACACCATATATTTT. Translating gives CASSLQGSGNTIYF.